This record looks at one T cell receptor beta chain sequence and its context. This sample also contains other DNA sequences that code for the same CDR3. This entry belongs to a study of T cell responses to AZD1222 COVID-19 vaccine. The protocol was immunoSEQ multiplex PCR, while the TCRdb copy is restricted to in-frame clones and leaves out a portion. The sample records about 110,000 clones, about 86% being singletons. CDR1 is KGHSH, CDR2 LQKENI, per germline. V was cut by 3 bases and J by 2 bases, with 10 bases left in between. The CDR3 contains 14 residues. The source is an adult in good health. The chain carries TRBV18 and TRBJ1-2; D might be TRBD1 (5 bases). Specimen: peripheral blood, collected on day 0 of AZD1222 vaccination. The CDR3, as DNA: TGTGCCAGCTCACCCCCGACAGTCAACTATGGCTACACCTTC. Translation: CASSPPTVNYGYTF.